This entry describes one T cell receptor (beta chain). Its antigen is unidentified. The length of the CDR3 is 16 residues. V was trimmed by 5 bases and J by 3 bases, leaving 17 bases between them. This sample was taken from a study of early T cells in non-severe SARS-CoV-2 infection. Study in general: Chains from this unsorted whole-blood bulk RNA could not be paired. Study-wide results and caveats: VDJdb matches were skewed toward anti-spike CD8 T cell responses.

Attachment of unique molecular identifiers to individual cDNA molecules was performed. A single record per CDR3 protein comes from TCRdb applying MiXCR to the 5' RACE reads. The table lists some 59,000 distinct CDR3 sequences, roughly 8.7% of them singletons. Source: whole blood, taken at baseline. The V gene is TRBV12-3 or TRBV12-4, the J gene TRBJ2-1, with D perhaps matching TRBD1 (5 bases). The TCR originated in an adult who was a healthcare worker with PCR-confirmed SARS-CoV-2 infection or an uninfected control (not recorded which). For the CDR3, the DNA is TGTGCCAGCAGTATGAACACAGTGGGGCTCTACAATGAGCAGTTCTTC. Protein: CASSMNTVGLYNEQFF.